This T cell receptor (beta chain) was identified in a study of cytomegalovirus exposure and HLA in healthy donors. General observations from the study: By HLA locus, TCR association rates varied in a later analysis, with DRB1 showing the most and HLA-C the fewest. It was assumed in the presence/absence analyses that sequencing depth was roughly uniform across donors.

With 60 Vbeta and 13 Jbeta primers, the PCR was carried out. The repertoire was sequenced with immunoSEQ multiplex PCR; TCRdb's copy has only in-frame clones and lacks some. The data contain under 150,000 clones, around 72% of them singletons. The CDR3 contains 15 residues. V shed 7 bases, J shed 2 bases, and the junction held 8 bases outside the gene matches. Germline loops: CDR1 MNHEY, CDR2 SMNVEV (reference sequence). Turning to this clone: Its target is unknown.

Input material: PBMCs. The sequence was collected from a woman in her thirties or forties in good health and CMV-seronegative. The J gene is TRBJ1-5, the V gene TRBV27; 7 positions match TRBD1. The CDR3 loop reads CASTATGRGNQPQHF. The DNA of the CDR3 is TGTGCCAGCACCGCGACAGGGAGAGGCAATCAGCCCCAGCATTTT.